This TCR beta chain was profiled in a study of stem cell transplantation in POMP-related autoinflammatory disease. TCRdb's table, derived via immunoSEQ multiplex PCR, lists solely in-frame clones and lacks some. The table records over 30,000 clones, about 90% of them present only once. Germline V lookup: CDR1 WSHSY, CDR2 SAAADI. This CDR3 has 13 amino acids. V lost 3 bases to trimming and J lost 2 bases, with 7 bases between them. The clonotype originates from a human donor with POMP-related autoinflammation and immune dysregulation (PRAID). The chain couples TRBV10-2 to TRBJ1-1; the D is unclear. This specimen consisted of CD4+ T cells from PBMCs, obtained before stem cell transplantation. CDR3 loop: CASSETGNTEAFF. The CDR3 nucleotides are TGCGCCAGCAGTGAAACGGGAAACACTGAAGCTTTCTTT.